The 26 T cell receptor beta chains given below trace back to one sample, sequenced in a study of cytomegalovirus exposure and HLA in healthy donors. The PCR contained 60 Vbeta and 13 Jbeta primers. Sequencing was performed with immunoSEQ multiplex PCR; in TCRdb, only in-frame clones are kept and a portion is missing. Among under 90,000 clones, 70% to 80% were seen once, and the ten largest hold 3.4%. Source material: PBMCs. These receptors were obtained from a man between 40 and 49 years old in good health and CMV-seronegative.

This rearrangement joins TRBV5-5 to TRBJ1-5; 10 bases fit TRBD1. This CDR3 comprises 18 residues. Germline lookup yields CDR1 SGHKS and CDR2 YYEKEE (reference sequence). V shed 4 bases and J 0 bases; nucleotides not matched to a gene: 10. The CDR3 sequence: CASSPAGTGAYSNQPQHF. In nucleotides, the CDR3 is TGTGCCAGCAGCCCCGCGGGGACAGGGGCCTATAGCAATCAGCCCCAGCATTTT.

The CDR3 DNA reads TGTGCCAGCAGCTTCCGGGCTAGCGGGGGGGCCGGGGAGCTGTTTTTT. Encoded protein: CASSFRASGGAGELFF. This rearrangement joins TRBV7-2 to TRBJ2-2, with 12 nucleotides matching TRBD2. The trim removed 3 bases at V and 6 bases at J, leaving 5 bases unmatched. CDR1 is SGHTA and CDR2 is FQGNSA in the germline V gene. The CDR3 sequence is 16 residues long.

This sequence joins TRBV19 and TRBJ2-5; the D gene is possibly TRBD1 (6 bases). Germline V lookup: CDR1 LNHDA, CDR2 SQIVND (reference sequence). Trimming shortened V by 6 bases and J by 1 base, and 6 bases separated the two germline ends. CDR3 length equals 12 residues. CDR3 loop: CASRQGQETQYF. CDR3 bases: TGTGCCAGTAGACAGGGCCAAGAGACCCAGTACTTC.

This chain uses TRBV19 with TRBJ1-2; 7 nucleotides line up with TRBD1. The V gene's germline CDR1 is LNHDA and CDR2 SQIVND (reference sequence). The J segment lost 4 bases and the V segment lost 4 bases, leaving 6 bases of the junction unmatched. The CDR3 runs to 14 residues. The CDR3 nucleotides read TGTGCCAGTAGTAGAACGACAGGGATCTATGGCTACACCTTC. This encodes CASSRTTGIYGYTF.

The chain links TRBV5-1 to TRBJ1-1, with D unresolved. Deletions cut 2 bases from V and 4 bases from J, with 6 bases between. This CDR3 contains 12 residues. Per the germline V gene, CDR1 is SGHRS and CDR2 is YFSETQ. CDR3 in DNA: TGCGCCAGCAGCTTACCGAGCACTGAAGCTTTCTTT. It specifies CASSLPSTEAFF.

The chain has TRBV5-1 and TRBJ1-5; D is unresolved. The germline V and J ends were trimmed by 0 bases and 3 bases, with 13 bases remaining between them. The CDR3 runs 16 residues. CDR1 is SGHRS and CDR2 is YFSETQ in the germline V gene. The CDR3 bases are TGCGCCAGCAGCTTGGACGGCCAGGATTACAATCAGCCCCAGCATTTT. Amino acids: CASSLDGQDYNQPQHF.

The genes are TRBV30 and TRBJ1-2, with 7 bases fitting TRBD1. This CDR3 spans 12 amino acids. Germline V gene lookup returns CDR1 GTSNPN and CDR2 SVGIG (reference sequence). The ends lost 3 bases at V and 7 bases at J; junction bases unmatched: 5. The CDR3 nucleotides read TGTGCCTGGAGCCATGGGACAGCTGGCTACACCTTC. It translates to CAWSHGTAGYTF.

The V gene is TRBV4-1, the J gene TRBJ1-2, with D tentatively TRBD1 (5 bases). CDR3 size: 13 residues. V lost 1 base to trimming and J lost 4 bases, with 7 bases between them. CDR1 is MGHRA, CDR2 YSYEKL, per germline. The CDR3 nucleotides are TGCGCCAGCAGCCAAGGGGACTTCTATGGCTACACCTTC. As protein: CASSQGDFYGYTF.

The CDR3 loop is CASRGGYTF. The CDR3 nucleotides are TGTGCCAGCCGAGGTGGCTACACCTTC. V and J are TRBV2 and TRBJ1-2, with D hard to call. The CDR3 length is 9 residues. Germline CDR1 SNHLY, CDR2 FYNNEI. Trimming took off 8 bases at V and 7 bases at J, with 5 bases between the two ends.

Regarding this clone: The junction and the germline gene differ at one end; a read error may be behind it. V and J are TRBV7-9 and TRBJ1-1; maybe TRBD1 (5 bases). Per germline, CDR1 SEHNR and CDR2 FQNEAQ (reference sequence). The length of the CDR3 is 15 residues. The CDR3 DNA reads as TGTTCCAGCAGCCTGTTAGGACAAATGAACACTGAAGCTTTCTTT. Translating gives CSSSLLGQMNTEAFF.

The genes are TRBV28 and TRBJ2-7, with D hard to call. The germline CDR1 and CDR2 sequences are MDHEN and SYDVKM. The CDR3 is made up of 14 amino acids. V lost 6 bases and J lost 2, with 14 bases in between. The CDR3 protein is CASSRRGVTYEQYF. CDR3 nucleotide sequence: TGTGCCAGCAGCCGACGAGGTGTGACCTACGAGCAGTACTTC.

Only a few counts were recorded for this clone. This chain uses TRBV7-9 with TRBJ1-1, with 9 bases that match TRBD1. The CDR3 has 16 amino acids. CDR1 and CDR2 (germline): SEHNR, FQNEAQ (reference sequence). V was clipped by 2 bases and J by 2 bases; unmatched bases: 6. CDR3 DNA: TGTGCCAGCAGCTTAACGCCACAGGGGGCAAACACTGAAGCTTTCTTT. It codes for CASSLTPQGANTEAFF.

This chain uses TRBV5-1 with TRBJ1-1; no definite D call. Trimming took 3 bases from V and 0 from J, leaving 15 bases between them. CDR1 is SGHRS and CDR2 is YFSETQ in the germline V gene. This CDR3 has 16 amino acids. The chain's CDR3 is CASSSGWTSVNTEAFF. CDR3 in DNA: TGCGCCAGCAGCTCTGGGTGGACTTCGGTGAACACTGAAGCTTTCTTT.

This clone turned up a few times. The J gene is TRBJ2-7, the V gene TRBV7-3; D may be TRBD2 (5 bases). CDR1 and CDR2 from the germline V gene are SGHTA and FQGTGA. This CDR3 spans 17 amino acids. Trimming left V 6 bases short and J 6 bases short, with 27 bases between. The CDR3 DNA reads as TGTGCCAGCAGGGTCGGTACTAGACCCCACCAAAAGCTCGAGCAGTACTTC. Protein: CASRVGTRPHQKLEQYF. The full variable domain, with the rest looked up from reference TRBV7-3 and TRBJ2-7, is GAGVSQTPSNKVTEKGKYVELRCDPISGHTALYWYRQSLGQGPEFLIYFQGTGAADDSGLPNDRFFAVRPEGSVSTLKIQRTERGDSAVYLCASRVGTRPHQKLEQYFGPGTRLTVT.

This clone was observed at least ten times. Here the CDR3 reads CASSLETSVSTDTQYF. The CDR3 DNA follows: TGCGCCAGCAGCTTAGAGACTAGCGTGAGCACAGATACGCAGTATTTT. The chain joins TRBV5-1 to TRBJ2-3, with 8 nucleotides matching TRBD2. With 2 bases clipped from V and 0 bases from J, the junction kept 5 bases outside the gene matches. From germline, CDR1 is SGHRS and CDR2 YFSETQ. CDR3 length: 16 residues. Full variable domain (missing parts from reference TRBV5-1 and TRBJ2-3): KAGVTQTPRYLIKTRGQQVTLSCSPISGHRSVSWYQQTPGQGLQFLFEYFSETQRNKGNFPGRFSGRQFSNSRSEMNVSTLELGDSALYLCASSLETSVSTDTQYFGPGTRLTVL.

This chain uses TRBV29-1 with TRBJ2-1; 8 bases agree with TRBD1. CDR3 size: 13 residues. Germline V gene data show CDR1 as SQVTM and CDR2 as ANQGSEA. With 6 bases clipped from V and 8 bases from J, the junction kept 9 bases outside the gene matches. The CDR3 DNA reads as TGCAGCGTCATACAATCAGGGGGCGATGAGCAGTTCTTC. Translating gives CSVIQSGGDEQFF.

This clone was seen just once. Here the CDR3 reads CASSPITRGGEQYF. As DNA, the CDR3 is TGTGCCAGCAGTCCTATAACGAGAGGAGGCGAGCAGTACTTC. V and J are TRBV27 and TRBJ2-7, with D possibly matching TRBD2 (5 bases). The germline V gene has CDR1 MNHEY and CDR2 SMNVEV (reference sequence). Trimming stripped 5 bases from V and 6 bases from J, with 17 bases between. The CDR3 consists of 14 residues.

About this clone itself: This CDR3 is also generated by other DNA sequences in the sample. The rearrangement links TRBV7-3 to TRBJ2-2, with D perhaps TRBD2 (5 bases). This CDR3 is built from 13 residues. The germline V and J ends were trimmed by 5 bases and 5 bases, with 9 bases remaining between them. Germline V lookup: CDR1 SGHTA, CDR2 FQGTGA. The CDR3 region is CASSPRGTGELFF. The CDR3 coding sequence is TGTGCCAGCAGCCCCCGGGGAACCGGGGAGCTGTTTTTT.

This clone came up a few times. This could be a read error, since a much larger clone is one nucleotide away. Other DNA sequences in the sample encode the same CDR3. This rearrangement joins TRBV6-5 to TRBJ2-2; no clear D. CDR1 and CDR2 (germline): MNHEY, SVGAGI. The CDR3 runs 12 residues. In DNA form, the CDR3 reads TGCGCCAGCAGTTACCGGACCGGGGAGCTGTTTTTT. This translates into CASSYRTGELFF.

The chain links TRBV7-2 to TRBJ2-5; 11 positions match TRBD2. Germline V gene data show CDR1 as SGHTA and CDR2 as FQGNSA. The length of the CDR3 is 16 residues. Germline trimming cut 0 bases from V and 11 bases from J; bases unmatched to any gene: 11. This CDR3 reads CASSLALAGGPGEQYF. In nucleotides, the CDR3 is TGTGCCAGCAGCTTAGCCCTAGCGGGGGGTCCGGGAGAGCAGTACTTC.

The V and J genes are TRBV28 and TRBJ2-2, with TRBD2 matching over 9 bases. The CDR3 totals 19 residues. J was trimmed by 0 bases and V by 6 bases; bases with no gene match: 14. CDR1 and CDR2 (germline): MDHEN, SYDVKM. The CDR3 loop reads CASSQAGGTIVSNTGELFF. The CDR3 bases are TGTGCCAGCAGCCAAGCGGGGGGCACCATCGTGTCGAACACCGGGGAGCTGTTTTTT.

As regards this clone: The germline gene is not matched at one end of the junction; a read error may be the cause. V gene TRBV7-9 combines with J gene TRBJ1-6; D possibly corresponds to TRBD1 (5 bases). The germline CDR1 and CDR2 sequences are SEHNR and FQNEAQ (reference sequence). CDR3 length: 15 residues. CDR3 in DNA: TGTTCCAGCAGCTTAGAATATGGGACTCGTTCACCCCTCCACTTT. Its translation: CSSSLEYGTRSPLHF.

This clone has just a few counts. This sequence joins TRBV14 and TRBJ2-5, with 10 nucleotides matching TRBD2. With V trimmed by 5 bases and J by 2 bases, 2 bases remained unmatched. Germline V gene sequence: CDR1 SGHDN, CDR2 FVKESK. The CDR3 spans 14 residues. This CDR3 is CASSGTSVQETQYF. CDR3 DNA sequence: TGTGCCAGCAGCGGGACTAGCGTTCAAGAGACCCAGTACTTC.

The chain has TRBV27 and TRBJ1-1, with D possibly TRBD1 on 6 matching bases. This CDR3 has 13 residues. Between the trimmed V and J ends, which lost 5 bases and 1 base, there was a span of 8 bases. Germline V gene sequence: CDR1 MNHEY, CDR2 SMNVEV (reference sequence). The CDR3 region has the DNA TGTGCCAGCAGTGGGACAAAGAACACTGAAGCTTTCTTT. As protein: CASSGTKNTEAFF.

The chain joins TRBV27 to TRBJ2-3; D not certain. V was clipped by 1 base and J by 6 bases, with 17 bases between them. The CDR3 totals 16 residues. CDR1 MNHEY and CDR2 SMNVEV come from the germline V gene (reference sequence). The CDR3 spells CASSLYDITARDTQYF. DNA for the CDR3: TGTGCCAGCAGTTTATACGATATTACGGCCAGGGATACGCAGTATTTT.

This chain joins TRBV5-1 and TRBJ2-1, with TRBD2 identical over 11 bases. CDR3 length: 15 amino acids. Germline assignment: CDR1 SGHRS and CDR2 YFSETQ. Trimming at V came to 7 bases and at J to 4 bases, leaving 7 bases not matched to a gene. The CDR3 sequence is CASLAGTSGYNEQFF. The DNA for the CDR3 is TGCGCCAGCCTTGCCGGGACTAGCGGATACAATGAGCAGTTCTTC.